The sequence of this T cell receptor beta chain was determined in a study of beta chain features in type 1 diabetes. Across the whole study: All samples together contributed 95 million to 110 million sorted cells for examination.

By way of CD45RO/CCR7/CD25/CD127/CD95/CD27, the CD4+ regulatory, stem cell-like memory, central memory and naive cells were sorted. A word on this clone: The antigen remains undetermined.

This CDR3 contains 14 residues. Trimming removed 6 bases at V and 3 bases at J, with 11 bases between. The germline V gene has CDR1 MNHEY and CDR2 SMNVEV (reference sequence). Study-level results: In comparison with healthy donors, patients had naive, central memory and Treg TCRB repertoires that appeared more similar. All four CD4+ subsets from Type 1 diabetes patients carried moderately but significantly shorter TCRB CDR3s. When cDNA is sequenced, cells with high TCR expression could be over-represented.

Reverse transcribing all isolated RNA meant expressed TCRB transcripts were sequenced. Assay: immunoSEQ multiplex PCR; the TCRdb copy retains only in-frame clones and omits some. The sample shows roughly 330,000 clones, about 13% of them seen only once. The receptor comes from a woman aged 18-29 years with type 1 diabetes. This chain links TRBV27 with TRBJ1-4; tentative D call: TRBD1 (5 bases). The sequencing input was naive CD4+ T cells from blood. DNA for the CDR3: TGTGCCAGCAGACAGGTCCCTGCTAATGAAAAACTGTTTTTT. It translates to CASRQVPANEKLFF.